This is a list of T cell receptor beta chains from one sample in a study of T cells in Graves' hyperthyroidism and ophthalmopathy. TCRdb re-derived calls from the multiplex PCR reads in MiXCR, one entry per CDR3 protein. This table has under 400,000 distinct CDR3 sequences, about 18% appearing once. Sequencing was performed on blood. The receptor set was obtained from a woman in her fifties or sixties with Graves' hyperthyroidism. Both conserved end residues are part of each CDR3. Fields, in order: J gene, V gene, D gene, clone size, CDR3 DNA, CDR3 protein. The D gene is left open where the match is weak. Clone size is given for some rows only: seen once, a few or many times, or a class if the clone is expanded.

TRBJ1-1 TRBV3-1 TRBD1 many TGTGCCAGCAGCCAAACTGGACAGGGGGCTGAAGCTTTCTTT CASSQTGQGAEAFF
TRBJ2-1 TRBV3-1 NA NA TGTGCCAGCAGCCAAGAGGTACTTACCTACAATGAGCAGTTCTTC CASSQEVLTYNEQFF
TRBJ2-7 TRBV20-1 NA few TGCAGTGCTACAACGGGACGGACAGTCTCCTACGAGCAGTACTTC CSATTGRTVSYEQYF
TRBJ2-7 TRBV7-9 NA few TGTGCCAGCAGCAGGGGAGGGGGCGCCGACGAGCAGTACTTC CASSRGGGADEQYF
TRBJ2-3 TRBV6-1 NA few TGTGCCAGCATCCCCACTTTTGGCGGTGCCACAGATACGCAGTATTTT CASIPTFGGATDTQYF
TRBJ2-2 TRBV9 NA few TGTGCCAGCAGCGTAGCTGGGGGGTCGAACACCGGGGAGCTGTTTTTT CASSVAGGSNTGELFF
TRBJ1-1 TRBV18 TRBD1 many TGTGCCAGCTCAGCCGGGACAGGGGGTCCTGAAGCTTTCTTT CASSAGTGGPEAFF
TRBJ2-3 TRBV7-2 TRBD2 NA TGTGCCAGCAGCCAAATGGGGACTAGCCTGACAGATACGCAGTATTTT CASSQMGTSLTDTQYF
TRBJ2-3 TRBV6-2/TRBV6-3 NA many TGTGCCAGCACCGGCTACAGTGATACGCAGTATTTT CASTGYSDTQYF
TRBJ2-1 TRBV6-9 TRBD2 NA TGTGCCAGCAGTTACCGTCTAGCGGGGGAGGGTGAGCAGTTCTTC CASSYRLAGEGEQFF
TRBJ2-1 TRBV20-1 NA few TGCAGTGCTGGAGGATTGGATTTGGGCTCCTACAATGAGCAGTTCTTC CSAGGLDLGSYNEQFF
TRBJ2-7 TRBV7-6 NA NA TGTGCCAGCAGCTTATTGGGGGACTTTCTGGACGAGCAGTACTTC CASSLLGDFLDEQYF
TRBJ1-5 TRBV28 NA NA TGTGCCAGCACCACAGTTAGGGAGCCCCAGCATTTT CASTTVREPQHF
TRBJ1-5 TRBV2 NA NA TGTGCCAGCAGTGTTACAGAATATAGCAATCAGCCCCAGCATTTT CASSVTEYSNQPQHF
TRBJ2-5 TRBV7-2 NA few TGTGCCAGCAGCGTGGCCCTCGGGGGCCTCGAGACCCAGTACTTC CASSVALGGLETQYF
TRBJ2-2 TRBV12-3/TRBV12-4 NA NA TGTGCCACCGGGGCCGCGGTCTCTCCCGGGGAGCTGTTTTTT CATGAAVSPGELFF
TRBJ1-1 TRBV18 TRBD1 many TGTGCCAGCTCACCGGGGACAGGCATGGACACTGAAGCTTTCTTT CASSPGTGMDTEAFF
TRBJ1-2 TRBV15 TRBD1 few TGTGCCACCAGCAGAGATCGGGGACAGGGGGGCTATGGCTACACCTTC CATSRDRGQGGYGYTF
TRBJ2-7 TRBV11-2 NA many TGTGCCAGCGGTAGTTACGAGCAGTACTTC CASGSYEQYF
TRBJ2-5 TRBV6-1 NA many TGTGCCAGCAGTCTGGGGGGCCAGTTGGTAGAGACCCAGTACTTC CASSLGGQLVETQYF
TRBJ2-3 TRBV3-1 TRBD2 few TGTGCCAGCAGCCAAGATACGCTAGCGGGAGCAACGCAGTATTTT CASSQDTLAGATQYF
TRBJ1-1 TRBV6-2/TRBV6-3 NA few TGTGCCAGCAGTTACGTTAGAACTGAAGCTTTCTTT CASSYVRTEAFF
TRBJ2-1 TRBV7-8 NA few TGTGCCAGCAGCTTAGTGGCGGGTAGGAGCTACAATGAGCAGTTCTTC CASSLVAGRSYNEQFF
TRBJ1-2 TRBV9 NA few TGTGCCAGCAGCGTAACAAGCAGCAGTCCGAACTATGGCTACACCTTC CASSVTSSSPNYGYTF
TRBJ2-6 TRBV24-1 NA few TGTGCCACCGCGATCCCTGGGGCCAACGTCCTGACTTTC CATAIPGANVLTF
TRBJ1-1 TRBV6-1 TRBD1 few TGTGCCAGCAGTCCCCAGGGGGCGCCGAGCACTGAAGCTTTCTTT CASSPQGAPSTEAFF
TRBJ2-3 TRBV6-5 NA many TGTGCCAGCAGTTACTCCCGGGACAGCACAGATACGCAGTATTTT CASSYSRDSTDTQYF
TRBJ1-1 TRBV2 NA many TGTGCCAGCAGTGATGCCGGGGTGGGGAACACTGAAGCTTTCTTT CASSDAGVGNTEAFF
TRBJ2-1 TRBV27 TRBD2 many TGTGCCAGCAGTCGCCTTAGCGGGAGGCAGACCAATGAGCAGTTCTTC CASSRLSGRQTNEQFF
TRBJ1-2 TRBV6-1 TRBD1 few TGTGCCAGCAAGAACCGGGACAGGGCTGATGGCTACACCTTC CASKNRDRADGYTF
TRBJ1-5 TRBV28 TRBD1 NA TGTGCCAGCAGTTCCACAGGGGAATCCAATCAGCCCCAGCATTTT CASSSTGESNQPQHF
TRBJ2-1 TRBV15 TRBD1 few TGTGCCACCAGCAGAGGGGACAGGGCCTTTTCCTACAATGAGCAGTTCTTC CATSRGDRAFSYNEQFF
TRBJ1-5 TRBV20-1 NA few TGCAGTGCTAGGGGGGACACCGGCAATCAGCCCCAGCATTTT CSARGDTGNQPQHF
TRBJ2-5 TRBV6-6 TRBD2 few TGTGCCAGCAGTTACTCTGGGACTACTGGACAAGAGACCCAGTACTTC CASSYSGTTGQETQYF
TRBJ1-5 TRBV10-3 NA NA TGTGCCATCAGTCCAACCGGGACAAATAGCAATCAGCCCCAGCATTTT CAISPTGTNSNQPQHF
TRBJ2-3 TRBV28 TRBD2 NA TGTGCCAGCAGTTTGTCTAGCGGGGGGGATACGCAGTATTTT CASSLSSGGDTQYF
TRBJ1-4 TRBV4-1 NA few TGCGCCAGCAGCCAAGTCCTAGGTCGGACAGACAGGGAAAAACTGTTTTTT CASSQVLGRTDREKLFF
TRBJ2-1 TRBV7-3 TRBD2 NA TGTGCCAGCAGCTTAAGTGGGGGGGATGAGCAGTTCTTC CASSLSGGDEQFF
TRBJ2-7 TRBV6-2/TRBV6-3 TRBD1 NA TGTGCCAGCTCCATGGACAGGATCTCCTACGAGCAGTACTTC CASSMDRISYEQYF
TRBJ1-1 TRBV2 TRBD1 many TGTGCCAGCAGACCAGAGACAGGGTATAACACTGAAGCTTTCTTT CASRPETGYNTEAFF
TRBJ2-5 TRBV6-5 NA many TGTGCCAGCAGTTACGGGTTGGGTCGAGAGACCCAGTACTTC CASSYGLGRETQYF
TRBJ1-4 TRBV10-3 NA NA TGTGCCATCAGTGTGGGAGATGCAACTAATGAAAAACTGTTTTTT CAISVGDATNEKLFF
TRBJ2-4 TRBV29-1 NA NA TGCAGCGTGGGTCGAGGAGGGGAAAACATTCAGTACTTC CSVGRGGENIQYF
TRBJ2-1 TRBV3-1 TRBD2 few TGTGCCAGCAGCCAAGGGAATAGCGGGGGCGATGAGCAGTTCTTC CASSQGNSGGDEQFF
TRBJ1-6 TRBV2 NA many TGTGCCAGCAGTCCCCAGGGTTATAATTCACCCCTCCACTTT CASSPQGYNSPLHF
TRBJ2-1 TRBV20-1 TRBD2 NA TGCAGCCCTCGGGGGACTAGCGGGAGGAGCTCCTACAATGAGCAGTTCTTC CSPRGTSGRSSYNEQFF
TRBJ2-3 TRBV12-3/TRBV12-4 NA many TGTGCCAGCAGTTTATCTTCCGAGGGGACGCAGTATTTT CASSLSSEGTQYF
TRBJ2-7 TRBV2 TRBD2 many TGTGCCAGCACCACCGGGGGGTACTCCTACGAGCAGTACTTC CASTTGGYSYEQYF
TRBJ2-1 TRBV28 NA few TGTGCCAGCAGTTTAGGCAGGGGATATGATGAGCAGTTCTTC CASSLGRGYDEQFF
TRBJ2-3 TRBV7-9 NA many TGTGCCAGCAGCTTAGCTCAGCGGGATACGCAGTATTTT CASSLAQRDTQYF
TRBJ2-1 TRBV2 NA many TGTGCCAGCTACTCCCGGACGGGCACGAGGGGCGATGAGCAGTTCTTC CASYSRTGTRGDEQFF
TRBJ2-7 TRBV20-1 NA few TGCAGTGCTAGAGGGGGAGGAGATGGGTACGAGCAGTACTTC CSARGGGDGYEQYF
TRBJ1-3 TRBV30 TRBD1 NA TGTGCCTGGACCCGGGGACAGAGGGGAAACACCATATATTTT CAWTRGQRGNTIYF
TRBJ2-7 TRBV6-1 NA many TGTGCCAGCAGTGAGCAGGTGGCCCACGAGCAGTACTTC CASSEQVAHEQYF
TRBJ2-7 TRBV5-1 NA NA TGCGCCAGCTGCCTGGGGACTTATTTGGATGGCGAGCAGTACTTC CASCLGTYLDGEQYF
TRBJ2-1 TRBV27 NA many TGTGCCAGCAGCCAGATTTATAGTCAGTATTCCTACAATGAGCAGTTCTTC CASSQIYSQYSYNEQFF
TRBJ2-1 TRBV20-1 TRBD2 many TGCAGTGCTAGAGGTTTAGCGGGGGCGCCCAATGAGCAGTTCTTC CSARGLAGAPNEQFF
TRBJ1-1 TRBV12-3/TRBV12-4 NA many TGTGCCAGCAGTCCCTCGGCCACAAAAGCTTTCTTT CASSPSATKAFF
TRBJ2-5 TRBV7-8 NA many TGTGCCAGCAGCTTAGGGTGGGCAGTCCAAGAGACCCAGTACTTC CASSLGWAVQETQYF
TRBJ1-5 TRBV2 NA many TGTGCCAGCAGTGACACCAATCAGCCCCAGCATTTT CASSDTNQPQHF